This TCR beta chain was found in a study of T-cell reconstitution after alpha-beta-depleted transplantation in children. This CDR3 has 14 residues. Trimming removed 5 bases from V and 3 bases from J, with 14 bases in between. Per the germline V gene, CDR1 is GTSNPN and CDR2 is SVGIG (reference sequence). A TCRbeta library incorporating unique molecular identifiers was prepared. MiXCR was run by TCRdb on the PCR reads, yielding one entry per CDR3 protein. The data show some 490,000 distinct CDR3 sequences, with 12% seen just once and around 5.6% held by the top ten. The sequence derives from a human donor who donated a stem cell graft to a child with combined immunodeficiency. Material: PBMCs from the stem cell graft donor, obtained from the stem cell graft. The chain joins TRBV30 to TRBJ1-5; unclear D gene. The CDR3 DNA sequence: TGTGCCTGGGGGCTCGGCTTGAACAATCAGCCCCAGCATTTT. As protein: CAWGLGLNNQPQHF.